This entry is about one TCR beta chain. As yet, its antigen is unknown. The ends were cut back, 0 bases at V and 10 bases at J, with 10 bases in the middle. This CDR3 region has 13 residues. CDR1 is WNHNN, CDR2 SYGVQD, per germline (reference sequence). Active moderate-to-severe ophthalmopathy, Clinical Activity Score at least 3, NOSPECS at least 4, under 3 months' duration. Those patients with uncontrolled infection, other autoimmune disease, pregnancy or lactation were excluded. The record originates from a study of T cells in Graves' hyperthyroidism and ophthalmopathy. Overall study context: Staff took peripheral blood when the initial diagnosis was made, before any treatment began. General study points: Most thyroid clonotypes that were expanded above 0.001 also turned up in blood.

RNA transcripts gave rise to amplified TCR beta CDR3 regions. The TCR CDR3 was amplified in a first-round RT-PCR using the HTBI primer set. TCRdb fed the multiplex PCR reads into MiXCR, producing one record per CDR3 protein. The sample includes hundreds of thousands of distinct CDR3 sequences, over 20% seen only once; the top ten take approximately 60%. The chain joins TRBV10-1 to TRBJ2-1; D gene ambiguous. This TCR derives from a man aged 25 to 45 with Graves' ophthalmopathy. The sequenced sample consisted of blood. The CDR3 reads CASSESGTPEQFF. In DNA form, the CDR3 reads TGCGCCAGCAGTGAGTCGGGCACACCCGAGCAGTTCTTC.